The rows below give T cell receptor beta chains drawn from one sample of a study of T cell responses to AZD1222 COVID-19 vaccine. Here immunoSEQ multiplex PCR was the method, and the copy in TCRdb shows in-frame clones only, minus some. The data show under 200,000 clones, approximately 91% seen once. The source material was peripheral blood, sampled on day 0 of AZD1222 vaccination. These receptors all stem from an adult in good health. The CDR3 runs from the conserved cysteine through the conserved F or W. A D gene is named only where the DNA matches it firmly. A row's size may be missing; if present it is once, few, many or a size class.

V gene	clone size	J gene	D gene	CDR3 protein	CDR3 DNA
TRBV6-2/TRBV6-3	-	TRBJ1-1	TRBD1	CASSRTGQQNTEAFF	TGTGCCAGCAGCCGGACGGGACAGCAGAACACTGAAGCTTTCTTT
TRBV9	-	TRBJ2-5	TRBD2	CASSVSGGQETQYF	TGTGCCAGCAGCGTGAGCGGGGGGCAAGAGACCCAGTACTTC
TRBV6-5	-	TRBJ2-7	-	CASSTRGLEYEQYF	TGTGCCAGCAGCACCCGGGGCCTTGAATACGAGCAGTACTTC
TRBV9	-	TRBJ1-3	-	CASSVDRLSSGNTIYF	TGTGCCAGCAGCGTAGACAGGTTGAGCTCTGGAAACACCATATATTTT
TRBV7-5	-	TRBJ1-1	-	CARSLSTGLNTEAFF	TGTGCCAGAAGCTTATCGACGGGGCTGAACACTGAAGCTTTCTTT
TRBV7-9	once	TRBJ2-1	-	CASSIALGGSYNEQFF	TGTGCCAGCAGCATAGCTTTGGGGGGATCCTACAATGAGCAGTTCTTC
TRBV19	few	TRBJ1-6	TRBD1	CASSIASGTVNSPLHF	TGTGCCAGTAGTATAGCCTCCGGGACAGTGAATTCACCCCTCCACTTT
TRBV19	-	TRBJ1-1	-	CASSTSGIAGNTEAFF	TGTGCCAGTAGTACTTCAGGGATCGCGGGGAACACTGAAGCTTTCTTT
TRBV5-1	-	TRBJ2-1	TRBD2	CASSLALAGGTREQFF	TGCGCCAGCAGCTTGGCACTAGCGGGGGGCACTCGGGAGCAGTTCTTC
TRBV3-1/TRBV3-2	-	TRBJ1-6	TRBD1	CASSHSTGSYSPLHF	TGTGCCAGCAGCCACTCGACAGGGAGCTACTCACCCCTCCACTTT
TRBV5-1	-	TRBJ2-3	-	CASSLGGRVSITDTQYF	TGCGCCAGCAGCTTGGGGGGCAGGGTTTCGATAACAGATACGCAGTATTTT
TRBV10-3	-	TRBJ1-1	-	CAISPLDSPEAFF	TGTGCCATCAGTCCTTTGGACAGCCCCGAAGCTTTCTTT
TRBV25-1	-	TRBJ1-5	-	CASSQGFQPQHF	TGTGCCAGCAGTCAGGGTTTCCAGCCCCAGCATTTT
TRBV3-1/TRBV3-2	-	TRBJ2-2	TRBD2	CASSRVNSGGANTGELFF	TGTGCCAGCAGCCGCGTTAATAGCGGGGGGGCCAACACCGGGGAGCTGTTTTTT
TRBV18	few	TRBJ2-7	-	CASSTGILGLEQYF	TGTGCCAGCTCGACCGGGATACTGGGGCTCGAGCAGTACTTC
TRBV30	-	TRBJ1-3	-	CAWCGPLSGNTIYF	TGTGCCTGGTGTGGTCCCCTCTCTGGAAACACCATATATTTT
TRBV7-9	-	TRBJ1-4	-	CASSPNSGRTNEKLFF	TGTGCCAGCAGCCCAAACTCAGGGAGAACTAATGAAAAACTGTTTTTT
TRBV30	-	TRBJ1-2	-	CAWTLRTAYGYTF	TGTGCCTGGACACTACGGACAGCCTATGGCTACACCTTC
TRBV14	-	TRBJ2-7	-	CASSHTGTYEQYF	TGTGCCAGCAGCCATACAGGGACCTACGAGCAGTACTTC
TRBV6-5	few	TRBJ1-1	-	CASSYGGEAFF	TGTGCCAGCAGTTACGGGGGTGAAGCTTTCTTT
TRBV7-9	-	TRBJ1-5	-	CASSSKGYGEQPQHF	TGTGCCAGCAGCTCCAAAGGGTACGGCGAACAGCCCCAGCATTTT
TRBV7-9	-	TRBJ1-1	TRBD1	CASSLGQGKAFF	TGTGCCAGCAGCTTAGGACAGGGTAAAGCTTTCTTT